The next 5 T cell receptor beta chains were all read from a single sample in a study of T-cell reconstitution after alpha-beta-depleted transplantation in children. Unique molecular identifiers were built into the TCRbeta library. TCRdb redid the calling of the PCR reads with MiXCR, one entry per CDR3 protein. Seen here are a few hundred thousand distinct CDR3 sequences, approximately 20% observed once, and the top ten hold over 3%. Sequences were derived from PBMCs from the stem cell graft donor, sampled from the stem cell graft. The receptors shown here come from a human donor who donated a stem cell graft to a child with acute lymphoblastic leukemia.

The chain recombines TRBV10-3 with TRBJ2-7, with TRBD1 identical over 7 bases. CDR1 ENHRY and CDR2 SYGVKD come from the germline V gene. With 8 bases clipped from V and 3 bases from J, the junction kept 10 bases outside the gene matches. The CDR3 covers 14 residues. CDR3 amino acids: CAIRQVGTDYEQYF. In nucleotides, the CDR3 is TGTGCCATCCGCCAAGTTGGGACAGACTACGAGCAGTACTTC.

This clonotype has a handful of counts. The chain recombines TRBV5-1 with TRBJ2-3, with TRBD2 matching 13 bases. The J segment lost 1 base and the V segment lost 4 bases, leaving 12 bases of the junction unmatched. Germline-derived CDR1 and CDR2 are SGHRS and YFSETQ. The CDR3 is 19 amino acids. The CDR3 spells CASSVGTSGITGGTDTQYF. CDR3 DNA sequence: TGCGCCAGCAGCGTCGGGACTAGCGGGATAACTGGTGGCACAGATACGCAGTATTTT.

DNA for the CDR3: TGTGCCAGCAGTCCCCCCGGACAGGCGGCTGAGCAGTTCTTC. Protein product: CASSPPGQAAEQFF. The V call is TRBV7-3, the J call TRBJ2-1; 7 nucleotides align to TRBD1. CDR3 length: 14 residues. The V segment lost 6 bases and the J segment 9 bases; nucleotides outside the gene matches: 11. The germline V gene encodes CDR1 SGHTA and CDR2 FQGTGA.

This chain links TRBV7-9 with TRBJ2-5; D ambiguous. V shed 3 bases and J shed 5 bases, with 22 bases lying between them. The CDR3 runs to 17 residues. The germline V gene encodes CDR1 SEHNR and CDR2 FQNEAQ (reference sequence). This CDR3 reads CASSFIVGLTASETQYF. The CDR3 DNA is TGTGCCAGCAGCTTTATAGTTGGTCTAACGGCTTCGGAGACCCAGTACTTC. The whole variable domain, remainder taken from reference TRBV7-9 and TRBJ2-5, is DTGVSQNPRHKITKRGQNVTFRCDPISEHNRLYWYRQTLGQGPEFLTYFQNEAQLEKSRLLSDRFSAERPKGSFSTLEIQRTEQGDSAMYLCASSFIVGLTASETQYFGPGTRLLVL.

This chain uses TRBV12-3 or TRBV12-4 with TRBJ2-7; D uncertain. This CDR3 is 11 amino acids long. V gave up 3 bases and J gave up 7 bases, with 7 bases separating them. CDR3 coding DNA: TGTGCCAGCAGTTTCCTTTTGGAGCAGTACTTC. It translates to CASSFLLEQYF.